These 20 T cell receptor beta chains originate from one sample sequenced in a study of cytomegalovirus exposure and HLA in healthy donors. PCR primers comprised 60 Vbeta and 13 Jbeta primers. Profiled with immunoSEQ multiplex PCR; TCRdb holds only in-frame clones, not every one. The repertoire includes some 130,000 clones, 76% of them detected once, and 2.5% to 3.5% sits in the top ten. The sequencing sample was made of PBMCs. These receptor sequences come from a man in his forties or fifties in good health and CMV-seronegative.

The chain joins TRBV11-3 to TRBJ2-7, with 8 bases fitting TRBD1. Trimming cost V 4 bases and J 8 bases; bases outside gene matches: 13. CDR3 length equals 15 residues. The germline V gene has CDR1 SGHNT and CDR2 YENEEA. The CDR3 DNA reads TGTGCCAGCAGCTCATCGGGACAGGACCCGCTAAAGCAGTACTTC. Translating gives CASSSSGQDPLKQYF.

V and J are TRBV27 and TRBJ2-3, with TRBD2 matching 10 bases. The CDR3 has 16 residues. CDR1 is MNHEY, CDR2 SMNVEV, per germline (reference sequence). J gave up 3 bases and V 5 bases, and 8 bases lay outside the gene matches. The CDR3 loop is CASSRRRTSGTDTQYF. The CDR3, as DNA: TGTGCCAGCAGTCGCCGTCGGACTAGCGGTACAGATACGCAGTATTTT.

This chain joins TRBV28 and TRBJ2-6, with 12 bases matching TRBD1. Germline values: CDR1 MDHEN, CDR2 SYDVKM. After removal of 4 bases from V and 4 bases from J, the junction contained 8 bases not matched to a gene. The CDR3 loop spans 18 amino acids. The DNA of the CDR3 is TGTGCCAGCAGTTCAACCGGGACAGGGGGCCCCGGGGCCAACGTCCTGACTTTC. Protein sequence: CASSSTGTGGPGANVLTF.

The rearrangement links TRBV7-3 to TRBJ2-1, with 10 bases lining up with TRBD2. The CDR3 sequence is 15 residues long. Germline trimming cut 0 bases from V and 6 bases from J; bases unmatched to any gene: 2. Germline CDR1 reads SGHTA; CDR2 reads FQGTGA. The CDR3 DNA reads as TGTGCCAGCAGCTTAACATCTAGCGGGGGCAATGAGCAGTTCTTC. Its protein product is CASSLTSSGGNEQFF.

The genes are TRBV7-3 and TRBJ2-2; maybe TRBD1 (5 bases). CDR1 and CDR2 from the germline V gene are SGHTA and FQGTGA. The CDR3 has 16 residues. V was trimmed by 5 bases and J by 0 bases, leaving 13 bases between them. CDR3 loop: CASSPQQGTNTGELFF. The CDR3 DNA sequence: TGTGCCAGCAGCCCACAGCAGGGTACGAACACCGGGGAGCTGTTTTTT.

This chain links TRBV6-5 with TRBJ2-2; TRBD1 is a possible D gene (5 bases). Per the germline V gene, CDR1 is MNHEY and CDR2 is SVGAGI. Trimming removed 2 bases at V and 2 bases at J, with 9 bases between. This CDR3 is built from 15 residues. CDR3 in DNA: TGTGCCAGCAGTTACGAAGGGGTAAACACCGGGGAGCTGTTTTTT. This gives the protein CASSYEGVNTGELFF.

V gene TRBV11-3 combines with J gene TRBJ1-6; perhaps TRBD1 as D (5 bases). The CDR3 loop spans 12 amino acids. Germline assignment: CDR1 SGHNT and CDR2 YENEEA. Trimming left V 5 bases short and J 8 bases short, with 7 bases between. The DNA of the CDR3 is TGTGCCAGCAGCCCGGGGGATTCACCCCTCCACTTT. Translated, it gives CASSPGDSPLHF.

The table lists this clone with a count of one. This chain connects TRBV13 to TRBJ2-7; 12 bases agree with TRBD1. The CDR3 loop spans 16 amino acids. The germline gives CDR1 PRHDT, CDR2 FYEKMQ (reference sequence). The ends lost 5 bases at V and 7 bases at J; junction bases unmatched: 12. The CDR3 coding sequence is TGTGCCAGCAGCAAACCGGGACAGGGGGCGTCTGATGAGCAGTACTTC. It translates to CASSKPGQGASDEQYF.

V and J are TRBV27 and TRBJ1-1; D is possibly TRBD1 (6 bases). The CDR3 totals 16 residues. Germline assignment: CDR1 MNHEY and CDR2 SMNVEV (reference sequence). V was trimmed by 6 bases and J by 5 bases, leaving 22 bases between them. The CDR3 is CASSRTFGGGRTEAFF. The DNA for the CDR3 is TGTGCCAGCAGCCGTACTTTTGGGGGCGGCCGGACTGAAGCTTTCTTT.

This clone came up a few times. The chain joins TRBV27 to TRBJ2-2, with TRBD1 identical over 9 bases. Germline V CDR1 and CDR2: MNHEY, SMNVEV (reference sequence). CDR3 size: 14 residues. The J segment lost 5 bases and the V segment lost 6 bases, leaving 4 bases of the junction unmatched. The CDR3 DNA is TGTGCCAGCAGGATCGGGACAGGGACCGGGGAGCTGTTTTTT. Protein product: CASRIGTGTGELFF.

The J gene is TRBJ2-2, the V gene TRBV10-3; TRBD2 agrees at 8 bases. Trimming cost V 0 bases and J 0 bases; bases outside gene matches: 3. CDR1 and CDR2 (germline): ENHRY, SYGVKD. There are 17 residues in the CDR3. CDR3 bases: TGTGCCATCAGTGAGTCGCTAGCGGGTACGAACACCGGGGAGCTGTTTTTT. Translation: CAISESLAGTNTGELFF.

The chain joins TRBV30 to TRBJ2-5, with D possibly TRBD1 on 7 matching bases. This CDR3 comprises 16 residues. Looked up from germline, CDR1 is GTSNPN and CDR2 is SVGIG (reference sequence). V gave up 5 bases and J gave up 4 bases, with 23 bases separating them. The CDR3 DNA reads TGTGCCTGGGGGGGGCCAGGGGGGAGTGCCGGAGAGACCCAGTACTTC. Protein: CAWGGPGGSAGETQYF. The whole variable domain, filled in from reference TRBV30 and TRBJ2-5, reads SQTIHQWPATLVQPVGSPLSLECTVEGTSNPNLYWYRQAAGRGLQLLFYSVGIGQISSEVPQNLSASRPQDRQFILSSKKLLLSDSGFYLCAWGGPGGSAGETQYFGPGTRLLVL.

V gene TRBV5-1 combines with J gene TRBJ1-2, with D possibly TRBD1 on 6 matching bases. V lost 3 bases and J lost 3, with 9 bases in between. The CDR3 totals 13 residues. Germline assignment: CDR1 SGHRS and CDR2 YFSETQ. Here the CDR3 DNA reads TGCGCCAGCAGCTCCGGGACATACTATGGCTACACCTTC. It is translated as CASSSGTYYGYTF.

The chain links TRBV6-5 to TRBJ2-5; perhaps TRBD1 as D (6 bases). The CDR3 covers 14 residues. Germline lookup yields CDR1 MNHEY and CDR2 SVGAGI. Trimming left V 6 bases short and J 4 bases short, with 15 bases between. The CDR3: CASRAGERRETQYF. The CDR3 DNA sequence: TGTGCCAGCAGGGCAGGGGAGAGGAGAGAGACCCAGTACTTC.

The J gene is TRBJ2-1, the V gene TRBV30, with 7 bases fitting TRBD1. Trimming cost V 2 bases and J 7 bases; bases outside gene matches: 8. Germline assignment: CDR1 GTSNPN and CDR2 SVGIG (reference sequence). This CDR3 spans 14 amino acids. The CDR3: CAWSLTGVRNEQFF. As DNA, the CDR3 is TGTGCCTGGAGTCTCACAGGGGTACGTAATGAGCAGTTCTTC.

This clone was seen a handful of times. J is TRBJ2-7 and V is TRBV5-4, with D tentatively TRBD2 (5 bases). Germline-derived CDR1 and CDR2 are SGHNT and YYREEE (reference sequence). This CDR3 comprises 12 residues. V lost 2 bases and J 2 bases, leaving 5 bases between the germline ends. This CDR3 reads CASSFGTYEQYF. As DNA, the CDR3 is TGTGCCAGCAGCTTCGGGACCTACGAGCAGTACTTC. Filled out from reference TRBV5-4 and TRBJ2-7, the complete variable domain reads ETGVTQSPTHLIKTRGQQVTLRCSSQSGHNTVSWYQQALGQGPQFIFQYYREEENGRGNFPPRFSGLQFPNYSSELNVNALELDDSALYLCASSFGTYEQYFGPGTRLTVT.

The chain is built from TRBV7-3 and TRBJ1-2; 8 bases line up with TRBD1. This CDR3 contains 18 residues. Germline V gene sequence: CDR1 SGHTA, CDR2 FQGTGA. Germline trimming cut 4 bases from V and 2 bases from J; bases unmatched to any gene: 15. The CDR3 sequence: CASSWTGFPTSANYGYTF. The CDR3 DNA is TGTGCCAGCAGCTGGACAGGGTTCCCGACGAGCGCGAACTATGGCTACACCTTC.

This clone was detected a few times. V usage is TRBV6-1 and J usage is TRBJ2-3; D gene ambiguous. CDR3 size: 13 residues. In germline, CDR1 is MNHNS, CDR2 SASEGT. Deletions cut 7 bases from V and 2 bases from J, with 10 bases between. CDR3 nucleotide sequence: TGTGCCAGCACCCCACTCCACACAGATACGCAGTATTTT. This translates into CASTPLHTDTQYF.

The chain recombines TRBV7-6 with TRBJ2-7; TRBD1 matches at 8 bases. J lost 10 bases, V lost 4 bases, and 3 bases had no gene match. The CDR3 length is 11 residues. Germline values: CDR1 SGHVS, CDR2 FNYEAQ. CDR3 sequence: CASSSGQGQYF. In nucleotides, the CDR3 is TGTGCCAGCAGCTCAGGACAGGGACAGTACTTC.

The V call is TRBV19, the J call TRBJ1-5; the match to TRBD1 covers 8 bases. Germline assignment: CDR1 LNHDA and CDR2 SQIVND (reference sequence). V gave up 1 base and J gave up 6 bases; unmatched junction bases: 5. The CDR3 has 15 amino acids. As DNA, the CDR3 is TGTGCCAGTAGTATAGTGGACAGGGCCAGTCAGCCCCAGCATTTT. Protein product: CASSIVDRASQPQHF.